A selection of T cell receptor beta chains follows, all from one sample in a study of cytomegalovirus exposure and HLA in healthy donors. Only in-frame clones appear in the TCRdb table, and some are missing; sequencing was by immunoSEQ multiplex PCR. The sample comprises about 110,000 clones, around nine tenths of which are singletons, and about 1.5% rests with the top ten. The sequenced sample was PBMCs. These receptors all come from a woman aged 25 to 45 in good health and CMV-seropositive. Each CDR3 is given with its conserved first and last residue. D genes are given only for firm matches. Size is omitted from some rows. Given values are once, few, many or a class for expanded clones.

CDR3 protein: CASSPPISAYSYEQYF; CDR3 DNA: TGTGCCAGCTCTCCGCCTATTAGCGCCTACTCCTACGAGCAGTACTTC; D gene: NA; CDR3 length: 16; clone size: few; V gene: TRBV28; J gene: TRBJ2-7
CDR3 protein: CASSEMGAGNPLHF; CDR3 DNA: TGTGCCAGCAGTGAAATGGGGGCAGGGAATCCCCTCCACTTT; D gene: NA; CDR3 length: 14; clone size: NA; V gene: TRBV2; J gene: TRBJ1-6
CDR3 protein: CASSVAPGPYEQYF; CDR3 DNA: TGTGCCAGCAGCGTCGCGCCGGGTCCCTACGAGCAGTACTTC; D gene: NA; CDR3 length: 14; clone size: NA; V gene: TRBV9; J gene: TRBJ2-7
CDR3 protein: CASSQTLAKETQYF; CDR3 DNA: TGTGCCAGCAGTCAAACTCTAGCGAAAGAGACCCAGTACTTC; D gene: NA; CDR3 length: 14; clone size: NA; V gene: TRBV5-4; J gene: TRBJ2-5
CDR3 protein: CAIKRQGDHMNTEAFF; CDR3 DNA: TGTGCCATCAAACGACAGGGAGACCACATGAACACTGAAGCTTTCTTT; D gene: TRBD1; CDR3 length: 16; clone size: once; V gene: TRBV10-3; J gene: TRBJ1-1
CDR3 protein: CASSYPGQGAYEQYF; CDR3 DNA: TGTGCCAGCAGTTACCCGGGACAGGGGGCTTACGAGCAGTACTTC; D gene: TRBD1; CDR3 length: 15; clone size: NA; V gene: TRBV6-6; J gene: TRBJ2-7
CDR3 protein: CASQRLAGELFF; CDR3 DNA: TGTGCCAGCCAACGGCTAGCCGGGGAGCTGTTTTTT; D gene: NA; CDR3 length: 12; clone size: NA; V gene: TRBV19; J gene: TRBJ2-2
CDR3 protein: CASSLVSRQPIYYEQYF; CDR3 DNA: TGTGCCAGCAGCTTAGTATCGCGACAGCCTATCTACTACGAGCAGTACTTC; D gene: NA; CDR3 length: 17; clone size: NA; V gene: TRBV7-8; J gene: TRBJ2-7
CDR3 protein: CASSSGQFSYNEQFF; CDR3 DNA: TGTGCCAGCAGCTCGGGACAGTTCTCCTACAATGAGCAGTTCTTC; D gene: TRBD1; CDR3 length: 15; clone size: NA; V gene: TRBV7-9; J gene: TRBJ2-1
CDR3 protein: CAWKLVGSGYGYTF; CDR3 DNA: TGTGCCTGGAAACTCGTCGGGTCGGGGTATGGCTACACCTTC; D gene: NA; CDR3 length: 14; clone size: NA; V gene: TRBV30; J gene: TRBJ1-2
CDR3 protein: CASSYTSGRPITSTDTQYF; CDR3 DNA: TGTGCCAGCAGTTATACTAGCGGGAGACCCATTACTAGCACAGATACGCAGTATTTT; D gene: TRBD2; CDR3 length: 19; clone size: NA; V gene: TRBV7-6; J gene: TRBJ2-3
CDR3 protein: CASSAPGYEQYF; CDR3 DNA: TGTGCCAGCTCAGCGCCAGGCTACGAGCAGTACTTC; D gene: NA; CDR3 length: 12; clone size: NA; V gene: TRBV18; J gene: TRBJ2-7
CDR3 protein: CASSLGAGSGRADEQYF; CDR3 DNA: TGCGCCAGCAGCTTGGGGGCTGGTAGCGGGAGGGCGGACGAGCAGTACTTC; D gene: TRBD2; CDR3 length: 17; clone size: NA; V gene: TRBV5-1; J gene: TRBJ2-7
CDR3 protein: CASSLARDRVYEQYF; CDR3 DNA: TGTGCCAGCAGCTTGGCAAGGGACAGGGTCTACGAGCAGTACTTC; D gene: TRBD1; CDR3 length: 15; clone size: NA; V gene: TRBV7-2; J gene: TRBJ2-7
CDR3 protein: CATSRDRDSYNEQFF; CDR3 DNA: TGTGCCACCAGCAGAGATCGGGACTCCTACAATGAGCAGTTCTTC; D gene: NA; CDR3 length: 15; clone size: NA; V gene: TRBV15; J gene: TRBJ2-1
CDR3 protein: CASSLGTGAGNTIYF; CDR3 DNA: TGTGCCAGCAGCTTGGGGACAGGGGCTGGAAACACCATATATTTT; D gene: TRBD1; CDR3 length: 15; clone size: NA; V gene: TRBV27; J gene: TRBJ1-3
CDR3 protein: CSVAGGYEQYF; CDR3 DNA: TGCAGCGTGGCGGGGGGCTACGAGCAGTACTTC; D gene: TRBD2; CDR3 length: 11; clone size: NA; V gene: TRBV29-1; J gene: TRBJ2-7
CDR3 protein: CASSEALGGGGGNTIYF; CDR3 DNA: TGTGCCAGCAGTGAAGCCCTGGGTGGAGGTGGTGGAAACACCATATATTTT; D gene: NA; CDR3 length: 17; clone size: NA; V gene: TRBV6-1; J gene: TRBJ1-3
CDR3 protein: CASSLAGQRQPQHF; CDR3 DNA: TGTGCCAGCAGCTTAGCAGGACAGAGGCAGCCCCAGCATTTT; D gene: NA; CDR3 length: 14; clone size: NA; V gene: TRBV7-2; J gene: TRBJ1-5
CDR3 protein: CASIDDRGGSTEAFF; CDR3 DNA: TGTGCCAGCATCGACGACAGGGGAGGGAGTACTGAAGCTTTCTTT; D gene: TRBD1; CDR3 length: 15; clone size: NA; V gene: TRBV2; J gene: TRBJ1-1
CDR3 protein: CASSSGQGRDEQYF; CDR3 DNA: TGTGCCAGCAGCTCGGGACAGGGGAGGGACGAGCAGTACTTC; D gene: TRBD1; CDR3 length: 14; clone size: NA; V gene: TRBV5-4; J gene: TRBJ2-7
CDR3 protein: CASSLRTSGGTSAPTQYF; CDR3 DNA: TGCGCCAGCAGCTTAAGGACTAGCGGGGGGACCTCGGCTCCGACCCAGTACTTC; D gene: TRBD2; CDR3 length: 18; clone size: NA; V gene: TRBV5-1; J gene: TRBJ2-5
CDR3 protein: CASSESPGGAGSYEQYF; CDR3 DNA: TGTGCCAGCAGTGAAAGCCCGGGGGGCGCGGGGTCCTACGAGCAGTACTTC; D gene: NA; CDR3 length: 17; clone size: NA; V gene: TRBV6-1; J gene: TRBJ2-7
CDR3 protein: CASSVEGAADTEAFF; CDR3 DNA: TGTGCCAGCAGCGTAGAAGGGGCGGCAGACACTGAAGCTTTCTTT; D gene: NA; CDR3 length: 15; clone size: NA; V gene: TRBV9; J gene: TRBJ1-1
CDR3 protein: CASSETGGAYEQYF; CDR3 DNA: TGTGCCAGCAGTGAGACGGGAGGGGCATACGAGCAGTACTTC; D gene: TRBD2; CDR3 length: 14; clone size: NA; V gene: TRBV2; J gene: TRBJ2-7
CDR3 protein: CASSPRDRFGTEAFF; CDR3 DNA: TGTGCCAGCAGCCCCCGAGACAGGTTTGGCACTGAAGCTTTCTTT; D gene: NA; CDR3 length: 15; clone size: NA; V gene: TRBV9; J gene: TRBJ1-1
CDR3 protein: CASSAGGAYYGYTF; CDR3 DNA: TGTGCCAGCAGTGCGGGGGGCGCTTACTATGGCTACACCTTC; D gene: NA; CDR3 length: 14; clone size: NA; V gene: TRBV6-1; J gene: TRBJ1-2
CDR3 protein: CASSLELGTDTQYF; CDR3 DNA: TGTGCCAGCAGCTTGGAGCTGGGCACAGATACGCAGTATTTT; D gene: NA; CDR3 length: 14; clone size: NA; V gene: TRBV5-4; J gene: TRBJ2-3
CDR3 protein: CASSFIAGPYNEQFF; CDR3 DNA: TGTGCCAGCAGTTTCATAGCGGGCCCCTACAATGAGCAGTTCTTC; D gene: TRBD2; CDR3 length: 15; clone size: NA; V gene: TRBV25-1; J gene: TRBJ2-1
CDR3 protein: CASSSFRPTSDEQFF; CDR3 DNA: TGTGCCAGCAGCTCTTTCAGGCCCACCAGTGATGAGCAGTTCTTC; D gene: NA; CDR3 length: 15; clone size: NA; V gene: TRBV5-6; J gene: TRBJ2-1
CDR3 protein: CASSQALAGGGQYF; CDR3 DNA: TGTGCCAGCAGCCAGGCTCTAGCGGGAGGGGGACAGTACTTC; D gene: TRBD2; CDR3 length: 14; clone size: once; V gene: TRBV14; J gene: TRBJ2-7
CDR3 protein: CATSRDLFQVHEQYF; CDR3 DNA: TGTGCCACCAGCAGAGATCTTTTTCAGGTCCACGAGCAGTACTTC; D gene: NA; CDR3 length: 15; clone size: NA; V gene: TRBV15; J gene: TRBJ2-7
CDR3 protein: CASSIDLMPGVNIYF; CDR3 DNA: TGTGCCAGTAGTATAGATCTTATGCCCGGGGTAAACATATATTTT; D gene: NA; CDR3 length: 15; clone size: NA; V gene: TRBV19; J gene: TRBJ1-3
CDR3 protein: CASARDRGSGANVLTF; CDR3 DNA: TGTGCCAGTGCCCGGGACAGGGGTTCTGGGGCCAACGTCCTGACTTTC; D gene: TRBD1; CDR3 length: 16; clone size: NA; V gene: TRBV19; J gene: TRBJ2-6
CDR3 protein: CASSPTGGAFYEQYF; CDR3 DNA: TGTGCCAGCAGTCCAACAGGGGGCGCGTTTTACGAGCAGTACTTC; D gene: TRBD1; CDR3 length: 15; clone size: NA; V gene: TRBV6-1; J gene: TRBJ2-7
CDR3 protein: CASSPGTSGSNEQFF; CDR3 DNA: TGTGCCAGCAGTCCGGGGACTAGCGGGTCCAATGAGCAGTTCTTC; D gene: TRBD2; CDR3 length: 15; clone size: NA; V gene: TRBV27; J gene: TRBJ2-1
CDR3 protein: CASSFGQRTGNTIYF; CDR3 DNA: TGTGCCAGCAGCTTCGGACAGAGGACTGGAAACACCATATATTTT; D gene: NA; CDR3 length: 15; clone size: few; V gene: TRBV7-8; J gene: TRBJ1-3
CDR3 protein: CASSHTSPQGPDTQYF; CDR3 DNA: TGTGCCAGCAGCCATACGTCCCCCCAGGGCCCAGATACGCAGTATTTT; D gene: NA; CDR3 length: 16; clone size: NA; V gene: TRBV7-9; J gene: TRBJ2-3
CDR3 protein: CASDRGNEQFF; CDR3 DNA: TGTGCCAGTGACAGGGGCAATGAGCAGTTCTTC; D gene: TRBD1; CDR3 length: 11; clone size: NA; V gene: TRBV19; J gene: TRBJ2-1
CDR3 protein: CASSFGLAGSTDTQYF; CDR3 DNA: TGTGCCAGTAGTTTCGGTCTAGCGGGTTCCACAGATACGCAGTATTTT; D gene: TRBD2; CDR3 length: 16; clone size: NA; V gene: TRBV19; J gene: TRBJ2-3
CDR3 protein: CASSESGLVRNEQFF; CDR3 DNA: TGCGCCAGCAGTGAGTCGGGACTAGTCCGCAATGAGCAGTTCTTC; D gene: TRBD2; CDR3 length: 15; clone size: once; V gene: TRBV10-2; J gene: TRBJ2-1
CDR3 protein: CASQQGQGTDTQYF; CDR3 DNA: TGTGCCTCCCAACAGGGTCAAGGCACAGATACGCAGTATTTT; D gene: NA; CDR3 length: 14; clone size: once; V gene: TRBV30; J gene: TRBJ2-3
CDR3 protein: CASSLSGPTTGELFF; CDR3 DNA: TGTGCCAGCAGCTTGAGCGGACCTACCACCGGGGAGCTGTTTTTT; D gene: NA; CDR3 length: 15; clone size: NA; V gene: TRBV7-2; J gene: TRBJ2-2
CDR3 protein: CATSSPLRGQGGEKLFF; CDR3 DNA: TGTGCCACCAGCTCCCCCCTCCGAGGACAGGGAGGGGAAAAACTGTTTTTT; D gene: TRBD1; CDR3 length: 17; clone size: once; V gene: TRBV15; J gene: TRBJ1-4
CDR3 protein: CAWGGTPERTEAFF; CDR3 DNA: TGTGCCTGGGGCGGAACCCCAGAACGCACTGAAGCTTTCTTT; D gene: NA; CDR3 length: 14; clone size: NA; V gene: TRBV30; J gene: TRBJ1-1